Each of the 30 T cell receptor beta chains below was sequenced from the same sample in a study of T-cell memory formation after mild COVID-19. MiXCR was run by TCRdb on the 5' RACE reads, yielding one entry per CDR3 protein. Of approximately 250,000 distinct CDR3 sequences listed, about 16% were seen once; the top ten hold over 20%. Sequenced input: PBMCs or a T cell subset sorted from them (not recorded which). The receptor set was obtained from a man between 18 and 29 years old who had mild COVID-19 (a few samples of this study predate the infection). Cell type and time point are not known.

In its sample, this clonotype was seen a few times. The chain links TRBV20-1 to TRBJ1-5, with D perhaps matching TRBD1 (5 bases). CDR1 and CDR2 from the germline V gene are DFQATT and SNEGSKA (reference sequence). The V and J ends lost 6 bases and 0 bases respectively, with 6 bases between them. CDR3 length: 12 residues. CDR3 nucleotides: TGCAGTGCGGGGCATAGCAATCAGCCCCAGCATTTT. Protein: CSAGHSNQPQHF.

J is TRBJ2-1 and V is TRBV12-5, with D hard to call. This CDR3 has 16 residues. Trimming shortened V by 4 bases and J by 4 bases, and 17 bases separated the two germline ends. CDR1 and CDR2 (germline): LGHNT, FRNRAP. The CDR3 nucleotides are TGTGCTAGTGGTTCGCGACTGAACGGCCCATACAATGAGCAGTTCTTC. Residues: CASGSRLNGPYNEQFF.

There are a few counts of this clonotype. V usage is TRBV9 and J usage is TRBJ2-1; D call uncertain. This CDR3 comprises 14 residues. Deletions cut 0 bases from V and 4 bases from J, with 8 bases between. Germline V gene lookup returns CDR1 SGDLS and CDR2 YYNGEE. Here the CDR3 reads CASSVEASYNEQFF. As DNA, the CDR3 is TGTGCCAGCAGCGTAGAGGCGTCATACAATGAGCAGTTCTTC.

The CDR3 DNA reads as TGTGCCAGCAGTTGGACTGCAACTAATGAAAAACTGTTTTTT. Translated, it gives CASSWTATNEKLFF. The chain combines TRBV7-6 with TRBJ1-4; D is undetermined. The V gene lost 6 bases and the J gene lost 0 bases, with 8 bases spanning the gap. The CDR3 totals 14 residues. Germline values: CDR1 SGHVS, CDR2 FNYEAQ.

The gene calls are TRBV4-1 and TRBJ2-1; tentatively, D is TRBD1 (8 bases). V was trimmed by 1 base and J by 2 bases, leaving 15 bases between them. Germline lookup yields CDR1 MGHRA and CDR2 YSYEKL. The CDR3 runs to 17 residues. The CDR3 DNA is TGCGCCAGCAGCCAAGGGACAGGGAGGGTGACCTACAATGAGCAGTTCTTC. This sequence encodes CASSQGTGRVTYNEQFF.

The chain is built from TRBV18 and TRBJ2-7; tentative D call: TRBD1 (6 bases). The CDR3 is 13 amino acids. Trimming left V 5 bases short and J 1 base short, with 9 bases between. Germline CDR1 KGHSH, CDR2 LQKENI. CDR3 DNA sequence: TGTGCCAGCTCAAACCAGGGGTCCTACGAGCAGTACGTC. Translation: CASSNQGSYEQYV.

V is TRBV27 and J is TRBJ1-5, with D hard to call. Germline CDR1 reads MNHEY; CDR2 reads SMNVEV (reference sequence). This CDR3 comprises 15 residues. Between the trimmed V and J ends, which lost 3 bases and 3 bases, there was a span of 12 bases. This CDR3 reads CASSFEGMDNQPQHF. The CDR3, as DNA: TGTGCCAGCAGTTTCGAAGGCATGGACAATCAGCCCCAGCATTTT.

The rearrangement links TRBV12-3 or TRBV12-4 to TRBJ1-6; 10 bases agree with TRBD1. V shed 6 bases and J 9 bases; nucleotides not matched to a gene: 2. The CDR3 contains 13 residues. DNA for the CDR3: TGTGCCAGCAGCGGGACAGGGGTTTCACCCCTCCACTTT. This sequence encodes CASSGTGVSPLHF.

This clonotype was picked up many times. This chain connects TRBV12-3 or TRBV12-4 to TRBJ1-4; maybe TRBD1 (5 bases). CDR3 length: 14 residues. Trimming removed 6 bases at V and 7 bases at J, with 15 bases between. The CDR3, as DNA: TGTGCCAGCAGGCTCCAGGGTGTTGGTGAAAAACTGTTTTTT. It is translated as CASRLQGVGEKLFF.

CDR3 protein: CSAKRPGPGGYGYTF. The CDR3 nucleotides are TGCAGTGCCAAGCGCCCGGGACCGGGAGGCTATGGCTACACCTTC. The gene calls are TRBV20-1 and TRBJ1-2; tentatively, D is TRBD1 (5 bases). V shed 6 bases and J shed 4 bases, with 21 bases lying between them. This CDR3 region has 15 residues. Germline V gene sequence: CDR1 DFQATT, CDR2 SNEGSKA (reference sequence).

This clonotype appeared a few times. The rearrangement joins TRBV4-3 to TRBJ1-1; 8 bases line up with TRBD1. The V segment lost 5 bases and the J segment 1 base; nucleotides outside the gene matches: 12. This CDR3 has 17 amino acids. CDR1 LGHNA and CDR2 YSLEER come from the germline V gene. For the CDR3, the DNA is TGCGCCAGCAGCTACAGTGCAGGGGGCAGTTCGAACACTGAAGCTTTCTTT. It codes for CASSYSAGGSSNTEAFF.

The chain combines TRBV10-3 with TRBJ1-5; D unclear. This CDR3 contains 13 residues. Per the germline V gene, CDR1 is ENHRY and CDR2 is SYGVKD. With 4 bases removed from V and 6 bases from J, the gap between germline ends came to 10 bases. The CDR3 spells CAISAEISQPQHF. Here the CDR3 DNA reads TGTGCCATCAGTGCGGAAATTAGTCAGCCCCAGCATTTT.

This clonotype was counted only a few times. The chain employs TRBV9 and TRBJ2-1; TRBD1 or TRBD2 may be the D gene (5 bases each). CDR1 and CDR2 (germline): SGDLS, YYNGEE. This CDR3 has 15 residues. Trimming took 0 bases from V and 2 from J, leaving 9 bases between them. Written as DNA, the CDR3 is TGTGCCAGCAGCGTAGCGGGACCTACCTACAATGAGCAGTTCTTC. Translating it yields CASSVAGPTYNEQFF.

This clonotype was detected ten times or more. This CDR3 reads CASSGDPGQGSDEQFF. CDR3 coding DNA: TGTGCCAGCAGTGGAGACCCGGGACAGGGGAGCGATGAGCAGTTCTTC. The V and J genes are TRBV6-1 and TRBJ2-1; 10 bases match TRBD1. Unmatched junction bases numbered 11, after V lost 4 bases and J lost 8 bases. CDR1 and CDR2 from the germline V gene are MNHNS and SASEGT. This CDR3 is built from 16 residues.

This clonotype was seen only a few times. V and J are TRBV7-8 and TRBJ2-7; D unresolved. CDR1 and CDR2 (germline): SGHVS, FQNEAQ. The CDR3 contains 13 residues. V dropped 2 bases and J dropped 4 bases, with 9 bases sitting between them. CDR3 residues: CASSLKSGYEQYV. The CDR3 nucleotides read TGTGCCAGCAGCTTAAAATCGGGTTACGAGCAGTACGTC.

A few counts support this clonotype. The chain combines TRBV10-2 with TRBJ2-5; a weak D match, TRBD2 (5 bases). This CDR3 region has 14 residues. Per germline, CDR1 WSHSY and CDR2 SAAADI. V was pared by 0 bases and J by 5 bases, with 10 bases between. The CDR3 bases are TGCGCCAGCAGTGAGTCAGTTGAGGGTGAGACCCAGTACTTC. Translation: CASSESVEGETQYF.

The chain couples TRBV5-1 to TRBJ2-7, with D tentatively TRBD1 or TRBD2 (5 bases each). Trimming removed 1 base from V and 5 bases from J, with 13 bases in between. The germline V gene has CDR1 SGHRS and CDR2 YFSETQ. CDR3 length: 14 amino acids. The CDR3 DNA sequence: TGCGCCAGCAGCTTGATTGGGGGAGCCCACGAGCAGTACGTC. Translation: CASSLIGGAHEQYV.

The chain links TRBV6-5 to TRBJ2-3; D is unresolved. Germline values: CDR1 MNHEY, CDR2 SVGAGI. V was shortened by 2 bases and J by 5 bases, with 11 bases between the two germline ends. The CDR3 consists of 14 residues. The CDR3 sequence is CASSYQGLGDTQYF. As DNA, the CDR3 is TGTGCCAGCAGTTACCAAGGGCTTGGAGATACGCAGTATTTT.

V and J are TRBV4-2 and TRBJ2-1, with a possible D match to TRBD2 (6 bases). Looked up from germline, CDR1 is LGHNA and CDR2 is YNFKEQ. The CDR3 length is 16 residues. V was shortened by 0 bases and J by 1 base, with 10 bases between the two germline ends. CDR3: CASSQDAGQSYNEQFF. The CDR3, as DNA: TGTGCCAGCAGCCAAGACGCGGGGCAGTCCTACAATGAGCAGTTCTTC.

This clonotype was counted only a few times. The chain combines TRBV6-2 or TRBV6-3 with TRBJ2-7; D possibly corresponds to TRBD2 (6 bases). Per the germline V gene, CDR1 is MNHEY and CDR2 is SVGEGT. The CDR3 has 13 residues. Trimming took 2 bases from V and 5 from J, leaving 10 bases between them. The CDR3 coding sequence is TGTGCCAGCAGTTACCGGGACTTGAACGAGCAGTACTTC. Translation: CASSYRDLNEQYF.

This clonotype showed up just a few times. The rearrangement links TRBV12-3 or TRBV12-4 to TRBJ1-1; D possibly corresponds to TRBD1 (5 bases). The CDR3 runs to 14 residues. Deletions cut 1 base from V and 3 bases from J, with 9 bases between. The CDR3 is CASSLEGWDTEAFF. DNA for the CDR3: TGTGCCAGCAGTTTAGAGGGGTGGGACACTGAAGCTTTCTTT.

CDR3 in amino acids: CATSRSLAVRETQYF. In nucleotides, the CDR3 is TGTGCCACCAGCAGAAGCCTAGCGGTTAGGGAGACCCAGTACTTC. The V gene is TRBV15, the J gene TRBJ2-5, with 7 bases identical to TRBD2. The germline CDR1 and CDR2 sequences are LNHNV and YYDKDF (reference sequence). CDR3 length: 15 residues. V lost 2 bases and J lost 5; bases outside the gene matches: 8.

This clonotype was recorded a few times. The chain couples TRBV4-2 to TRBJ2-5; D gene uncertain. V was trimmed by 1 base and J by 2 bases, leaving 11 bases between them. The germline V gene encodes CDR1 LGHNA and CDR2 YNFKEQ. The CDR3 runs 15 residues. The CDR3 nucleotides are TGTGCCAGCAGCCAAGCCGCCCAGACACAAGAGACCCAGTACTTC. Translated, it gives CASSQAAQTQETQYF.

The table lists this clonotype with a few counts. The V gene is TRBV4-3, the J gene TRBJ1-2; D remains unclear. The CDR3 contains 13 residues. V lost 1 base and J lost 7, with 10 bases in between. Germline V gene data show CDR1 as LGHNA and CDR2 as YSLEER. The CDR3 coding sequence is TGCGCCAGCAGCCAAGTAGGGAGAGGTGGCTACACCTTC. Protein: CASSQVGRGGYTF.

V usage is TRBV20-1 and J usage is TRBJ2-4, with D possibly being TRBD1 (6 bases). Looked up from germline, CDR1 is DFQATT and CDR2 is SNEGSKA (reference sequence). This CDR3 region has 13 residues. Trimming took off 6 bases at V and 9 bases at J, with 18 bases between the two ends. The CDR3 bases are TGCAGTGCCCGGGGAACAGGGTCGGTCATTCAGTACTTC. Protein sequence: CSARGTGSVIQYF.

This clonotype was counted at least ten times. The chain links TRBV7-9 to TRBJ2-2; 8 nucleotides line up with TRBD1. There are 13 residues in the CDR3. Germline V gives CDR1 SEHNR, CDR2 FQNEAQ (reference sequence). The V gene end was trimmed by 8 bases and the J gene end by 2 bases; junction bases not matched to a gene: 1. CDR3 in DNA: TGTGCCAGCCAGGGGGCTAACACCGGGGAGCTGTTTTTT. Its protein is CASQGANTGELFF.

The chain recombines TRBV5-1 with TRBJ2-5; TRBD1 aligns across 8 bases. Germline V lookup: CDR1 SGHRS, CDR2 YFSETQ. The CDR3 consists of 15 residues. V gave up 3 bases and J gave up 3 bases; unmatched junction bases: 7. In DNA, the CDR3 is TGCGCCAGCAGCTCCGGGACAGGCGCAAAAGAGACCCAGTACTTC. The encoded protein is CASSSGTGAKETQYF.

This clonotype was counted a few times. This sequence joins TRBV12-3 or TRBV12-4 and TRBJ2-2, with TRBD2 as a possible D gene (5 bases). Trimming left V 6 bases short and J 1 base short, with 12 bases between. The CDR3 is 15 amino acids. CDR3 loop: CASSRFGENTGELFF. The CDR3 bases are TGTGCCAGCAGCCGTTTCGGGGAGAACACCGGGGAGCTGTTTTTT.

This clonotype was seen repeatedly, ten times or more. J is TRBJ1-2 and V is TRBV7-3; D is possibly TRBD1 (5 bases). The V gene lost 4 bases and the J gene lost 4 bases, with 10 bases spanning the gap. CDR3 length: 13 residues. Germline V gene sequence: CDR1 SGHTA, CDR2 FQGTGA. The CDR3 loop reads CASSSGHGYGYTF. The CDR3 DNA sequence: TGTGCCAGCAGCTCAGGACACGGCTATGGCTACACCTTC. Supplemented by reference TRBV7-3 and TRBJ1-2, the full variable domain reads GAGVSQTPSNKVTEKGKYVELRCDPISGHTALYWYRQSLGQGPEFLIYFQGTGAADDSGLPNDRFFAVRPEGSVSTLKIQRTERGDSAVYLCASSSGHGYGYTFGSGTRLTVV.

Many counts were recorded for this clonotype. The CDR3 here is CASSRPPYEQYF. The CDR3 DNA follows: TGTGCCAGCAGCCGCCCTCCCTACGAGCAGTACTTC. J is TRBJ2-7 and V is TRBV7-2; no clear D. The length of the CDR3 is 12 residues. Trimming stripped 5 bases from V and 2 bases from J, with 7 bases between. The germline V gene encodes CDR1 SGHTA and CDR2 FQGNSA.